This T cell receptor (beta chain) was observed in a study of cytomegalovirus exposure and HLA in healthy donors. Amplification used 60 Vbeta primers and 13 Jbeta primers. Sequencing was performed with immunoSEQ multiplex PCR; in TCRdb, only in-frame clones are kept and a portion is missing. The sample shows 200,000 or so clones, 79% of them seen only once. With regard to this clone: Its antigen is still unknown.

Overall study results and limits: A later analysis reportedly identified an Asian-associated ancestry cluster as carrying fewer N-insertions than the roughly 670-donor mean. Of the V segments, some could not be distinguished, including TRBV6-2 and TRBV6-3, and were excluded. In a later analysis, the majority of CMV-associated beta chains seemingly showed HLA restriction. In a later analysis, across HLA loci, associated TCR counts were highest for DRB1, lowest for HLA-C.

There are 15 residues in the CDR3. V trimming: 1 base; J trimming: 8 bases; junction bases outside the gene matches: 5. CDR1 and CDR2 (germline): LNHNV, YYDKDF (reference sequence). The V call is TRBV15, the J call TRBJ1-3; 10 bases agree with TRBD1. The clonotype was recovered from a man aged 50 or older in good health and CMV-seronegative. Sequencing input: PBMCs. The chain's CDR3 is CATSRGTGGLYTIYF. The CDR3 nucleotides are TGTGCCACCAGCAGAGGGACAGGGGGTTTGTACACCATATATTTT.